The 13 T cell receptor beta chains listed next were all sequenced from one sample in a study of shared clonotypes between healthy human individuals. The protocol was immunoSEQ multiplex PCR, while the TCRdb copy is restricted to in-frame clones and leaves out a portion. Altogether 740,000 or so clones are present, around 73% being singletons, with the ten largest covering roughly 2%. The sequencing sample was made of memory CD4+ T cells sorted from blood. Subset defined: CD45RA-negative fraction. These receptor sequences come from a woman aged 25-40 years in good health.

The chain couples TRBV28 to TRBJ2-7; 9 nucleotides line up with TRBD2. The V gene's germline CDR1 is MDHEN and CDR2 SYDVKM. There are 15 residues in the CDR3. Trimming at V came to 6 bases and at J to 5 bases, leaving 11 bases not matched to a gene. The CDR3 spells CASSPTGLASDEQYF. In nucleotides, the CDR3 is TGTGCCAGCAGCCCTACGGGACTAGCTTCCGACGAGCAGTACTTC. Supplemented by reference TRBV28 and TRBJ2-7, the full variable domain reads DVKVTQSSRYLVKRTGEKVFLECVQDMDHENMFWYRQDPGLGLRLIYFSYDVKMKEKGDIPEGYSVSREKKERFSLILESASTNQTSMYLCASSPTGLASDEQYFGPGTRLTVT.

CDR3 in DNA: TGCGCCAGCAGCCGAGGGACAGGGGCTAGCGGGGAGCTGTTTTTT. It translates to CASSRGTGASGELFF. This chain links TRBV4-1 with TRBJ2-2, with 10 bases that match TRBD1. Germline-derived CDR1 and CDR2 are MGHRA and YSYEKL. The CDR3 is made up of 15 amino acids. Unmatched junction bases numbered 6, after V lost 4 bases and J lost 7 bases.

As DNA, the CDR3 is TGCAGCGTTGGGGGTGGGGGCACAGATACGCAGTATTTT. Its protein product is CSVGGGGTDTQYF. The rearrangement joins TRBV29-1 to TRBJ2-3; D unclear. The CDR3 runs to 13 residues. Germline CDR1 SQVTM, CDR2 ANQGSEA. Trimming removed 4 bases at V and 1 base at J, with 9 bases between.

The CDR3 DNA is TGTGCCAGCAGCTCCGACAGGGTTTTAAACACCATATATTTT. Amino acids: CASSSDRVLNTIYF. V and J are TRBV7-9 and TRBJ1-3, with 7 bases aligning to TRBD1. This CDR3 region has 14 residues. Germline trimming cut 4 bases from V and 6 bases from J; bases unmatched to any gene: 6. Looked up from germline, CDR1 is SEHNR and CDR2 is FQNEAQ (reference sequence).

The table lists this clone with a few counts. The V gene is TRBV5-1, the J gene TRBJ1-1; TRBD1 matches at 9 bases. V lost 0 bases to trimming and J lost 5 bases; unmatched junction nucleotides: 8. Germline-derived CDR1 and CDR2 are SGHRS and YFSETQ. The CDR3 has 16 amino acids. CDR3 sequence reads: CASSLVTGQGLTEAFF. The CDR3 DNA is TGCGCCAGCAGCTTGGTAACAGGACAGGGGCTAACTGAAGCTTTCTTT.

This clone was observed a single time. The sample holds other DNA sequences that translate to the same CDR3. The J gene is TRBJ2-7, the V gene TRBV7-8; TRBD2 agrees at 11 bases. With 5 bases clipped from V and 2 bases from J, the junction kept 8 bases outside the gene matches. The V gene's germline CDR1 is SGHVS and CDR2 FQNEAQ. The CDR3 is 16 residues long. CDR3 coding DNA: TGTGCCAGCAGCCCATACCGACTAGCGGGACCCTACGAGCAGTACTTC. The encoded protein is CASSPYRLAGPYEQYF.

In this sample, this clone turned up many times. The gene calls are TRBV7-8 and TRBJ2-7, with D perhaps given as TRBD1 or TRBD2 (6 bases each). CDR1 is SGHVS and CDR2 is FQNEAQ in the germline V gene. The CDR3 loop spans 16 amino acids. Deletions cut 4 bases from V and 2 bases from J, with 18 bases between. This CDR3 reads CASSSGASRGTYEQYF. CDR3 sequence (DNA): TGTGCCAGCAGCTCGGGGGCTTCTCGCGGAACCTACGAGCAGTACTTC.

J is TRBJ2-5 and V is TRBV11-2; no reliable D call. Trimming removed 5 bases at V and 5 bases at J, with 12 bases between. This CDR3 spans 13 amino acids. Per the germline V gene, CDR1 is SGHAT and CDR2 is FQNNGV. CDR3 coding DNA: TGTGCCAGCAGCCCCGCCCTAAGGGAGACCCAGTACTTC. Its translation is CASSPALRETQYF.

V and J are TRBV6-6 and TRBJ1-5; D may be TRBD1 (6 bases). The V and J ends lost 3 bases and 5 bases respectively, with 14 bases between them. Germline V CDR1 and CDR2: MNHNY, SVGAGI (reference sequence). CDR3 length: 15 residues. The CDR3 is CASSYFRTVDQPQHF. CDR3 DNA: TGTGCCAGCAGTTATTTCAGGACAGTGGATCAGCCCCAGCATTTT.

The V gene is TRBV21-1, the J gene TRBJ1-2. TRBV21-1 is a recognized pseudogene. The length of the CDR3 is 16 residues. In nucleotides, the CDR3 is TGTGCCAGCAGCAATCCGATTCCGACCCCGAGGAGTGGCTACACCTTC. Translation gives CASSNPIPTPRSGYTF.

This sequence joins TRBV4-2 and TRBJ1-4; D is possibly TRBD1 (5 bases). The CDR3 totals 15 residues. Trimming removed 1 base from V and 6 bases from J, with 12 bases in between. Germline V CDR1 and CDR2: LGHNA, YNFKEQ. The DNA for the CDR3 is TGTGCCAGCAGCCAAGTAGGGCAGGGTTATGAAAAACTGTTTTTT. Amino acid sequence: CASSQVGQGYEKLFF.

J is TRBJ2-3 and V is TRBV7-2; possible D gene TRBD2, 5 bases. The CDR3 has 16 residues. V shed 3 bases and J shed 5 bases, with 18 bases lying between them. Germline CDR1 SGHTA, CDR2 FQGNSA. The CDR3 protein is CASSFVGVNRGDTQYF. The CDR3 bases are TGTGCCAGCAGCTTTGTGGGAGTGAACCGCGGAGATACGCAGTATTTT.

As to this clone: Other DNA variants within this sample encode the same CDR3. V and J are TRBV28 and TRBJ1-2; D not resolved. V was trimmed by 6 bases and J by 5 bases, leaving 7 bases between them. The CDR3 runs 11 residues. Germline V gene sequence: CDR1 MDHEN, CDR2 SYDVKM. This CDR3 reads CASRTNYGYTF. CDR3 nucleotide sequence: TGTGCCAGCAGGACAAATTATGGCTACACCTTC.